This entry lists 6 T cell receptor beta chains sequenced from one sample in a study of CD8 T cells in ankylosing spondylitis. Study-wide results and caveats: In ankylosing spondylitis blood, a motif of seven or eight highly homologous TCR beta variants appeared characteristic.

No cognate antigen is known for these TCRs. TCRdb recomputed calls from the 5' RACE reads with MiXCR, one row per CDR3 protein. In the table there are hundreds of thousands of distinct CDR3 sequences, about 11% of which are singletons. The sequencing input was blood, either unsorted or a sorted T cell fraction (not recorded which). The receptors come from a male donor with ankylosing spondylitis.

This clonotype was counted between two and nine times. V is TRBV6-5 and J is TRBJ2-2, with 8 bases matching TRBD2. The CDR3 consists of 15 residues. Germline V lookup: CDR1 MNHEY, CDR2 SVGAGI. V shed 0 bases and J 4 bases; nucleotides not matched to a gene: 1. In DNA form, the CDR3 reads TGTGCCAGCAGTTACTCCGGGGGGGCCACCGGGGAGCTGTTTTTT. Its translation is CASSYSGGATGELFF.

The table lists this clonotype with a few counts. The chain links TRBV5-6 to TRBJ1-4; the D gene is possibly TRBD1 (6 bases). CDR3 size: 14 residues. V was trimmed by 1 base and J by 6 bases, leaving 10 bases between them. Germline V gives CDR1 SGHDT, CDR2 YYEEEE. The CDR3 loop is CASSLQGMDEKLFF. The CDR3 region has the DNA TGTGCCAGCAGCTTGCAGGGGATGGATGAAAAACTGTTTTTT. Complete variable domain (other parts from reference TRBV5-6 and TRBJ1-4): DAGVTQSPTHLIKTRGQQVTLRCSPKSGHDTVSWYQQALGQGPQFIFQYYEEEERQRGNFPDRFSGHQFPNYSSELNVNALLLGDSALYLCASSLQGMDEKLFFGSGTQLSVL.

This clonotype has just a few counts. The chain uses TRBV7-8 and TRBJ1-1; 8 nucleotides match TRBD1. Germline values: CDR1 SGHVS, CDR2 FQNEAQ. There are 14 residues in the CDR3. V lost 4 bases to trimming and J lost 4 bases; unmatched junction nucleotides: 5. The CDR3 nucleotides are TGTGCCAGCAGCTCGGACAGGGTAGTCACTGAAGCTTTCTTT. The encoded protein is CASSSDRVVTEAFF.

This clonotype was detected only a few times. The rearrangement uses TRBV20-1 and TRBJ2-7; TRBD1 matches 10 bases. The V gene end was trimmed by 6 bases and the J gene end by 7 bases; junction bases not matched to a gene: 12. CDR1 and CDR2 from the germline V gene are DFQATT and SNEGSKA (reference sequence). CDR3 length: 14 residues. This CDR3 reads CSAKLDRGLWEQYF. The CDR3 DNA is TGCAGTGCAAAACTGGACAGGGGGTTGTGGGAGCAGTACTTC.

This clonotype was found many times. The chain carries TRBV29-1 and TRBJ1-2; 9 bases agree with TRBD1. CDR1 SQVTM and CDR2 ANQGSEA come from the germline V gene. The junction had 10 bases not matched to a gene; V was cut back by 4 bases and J by 7 bases. The CDR3 is 14 amino acids. The CDR3 sequence is CSVVEDRGRGGYTF. The CDR3 DNA reads TGCAGCGTTGTGGAGGACAGGGGACGGGGTGGCTACACCTTC.

This chain joins TRBV20-1 and TRBJ1-2, with 8 positions matching TRBD1. J was trimmed by 7 bases and V by 2 bases; bases with no gene match: 9. The germline gives CDR1 DFQATT, CDR2 SNEGSKA (reference sequence). The CDR3 totals 14 residues. The CDR3 region is CSARPDREFIGYTF. The CDR3 nucleotides read TGCAGTGCTAGACCGGACAGGGAATTCATTGGCTACACCTTC.